The rows below give T cell receptor beta chains drawn from one sample of a study of blood T cell repertoires in COVID-19. Sequencing used immunoSEQ multiplex PCR; TCRdb keeps in-frame clones, though not all of them. Found here are 140,000 to 150,000 clones, 75% to 90% of them singletons; the top ten hold 1.5% to 2%. Sequenced input: peripheral blood. The receptors stem from a woman aged 50 to 65 with acute or convalescent COVID-19. The CDR3 runs from the conserved cysteine through the conserved F or W. The D gene is left open where the match is weak. Expanded clones are given a class, and other clones once, few, many or no size at all.

CDR3 length: 16; V gene: TRBV9; J gene: TRBJ1-4; D gene: TRBD1; clone size: -; CDR3 DNA: TGTGCCAGCAGTGAGGGGGCGCGAAGTGGTGGGGAAAAACTGTTTTTT; CDR3 protein: CASSEGARSGGEKLFF
CDR3 length: 15; V gene: TRBV27; J gene: TRBJ2-7; D gene: -; clone size: -; CDR3 DNA: TGTGCCAGCAGTTTGACCGGGTCGAGCTCCTACGAGCAGTACTTC; CDR3 protein: CASSLTGSSSYEQYF
CDR3 length: 16; V gene: TRBV7-8; J gene: TRBJ1-6; D gene: TRBD1; clone size: -; CDR3 DNA: TGTGCCAGCAGCTTAGGGGGTCCAGGGGGTATCTCACCCCTCCACTTT; CDR3 protein: CASSLGGPGGISPLHF
CDR3 length: 15; V gene: TRBV7-3; J gene: TRBJ2-1; D gene: TRBD2; clone size: -; CDR3 DNA: TGTGCCAGCAGCATATCTAGCGGGAGGCTCAATGAGCAGTTCTTC; CDR3 protein: CASSISSGRLNEQFF
CDR3 length: 15; V gene: TRBV5-4; J gene: TRBJ2-1; D gene: TRBD1; clone size: -; CDR3 DNA: TGTGCCAGCAGCTTTGGGACAGGAGCGTACAATGAGCAGTTCTTC; CDR3 protein: CASSFGTGAYNEQFF
CDR3 length: 19; V gene: TRBV27; J gene: TRBJ1-6; D gene: TRBD1; clone size: few; CDR3 DNA: TGTGCCAGCAGTCCCTCGGACAGGGGGTATCCCTGGGGAGGTTCACCCCTCCACTTT; CDR3 protein: CASSPSDRGYPWGGSPLHF
CDR3 length: 11; V gene: TRBV24-1; J gene: TRBJ2-3; D gene: -; clone size: -; CDR3 DNA: TGTGCCACCAGTGCGGGTGGTACGCAGTATTTT; CDR3 protein: CATSAGGTQYF
CDR3 length: 12; V gene: TRBV18; J gene: TRBJ1-2; D gene: TRBD1; clone size: -; CDR3 DNA: TGTGCCAGCTCAACCGACAGGGCTGGCTACACCTTC; CDR3 protein: CASSTDRAGYTF
CDR3 length: 13; V gene: TRBV6-5; J gene: TRBJ2-5; D gene: -; clone size: -; CDR3 DNA: TGTGCCAGCATTCAGCAGGGGCGAGAGACCCAGTACTTC; CDR3 protein: CASIQQGRETQYF
CDR3 length: 16; V gene: TRBV7-9; J gene: TRBJ2-3; D gene: TRBD2; clone size: -; CDR3 DNA: TGTGCCAGCAGCTGGAGACTAGCGGGGAACACAGATACGCAGTATTTT; CDR3 protein: CASSWRLAGNTDTQYF
CDR3 length: 14; V gene: TRBV19; J gene: TRBJ2-5; D gene: -; clone size: -; CDR3 DNA: TGTGCCAGTAGTGGGGCAGCGTACGGGGAGACCCAGTACTTC; CDR3 protein: CASSGAAYGETQYF
CDR3 length: 14; V gene: TRBV11-3; J gene: TRBJ2-1; D gene: -; clone size: once; CDR3 DNA: TGTGCCAGCAGCAAAGGGGCGGGGAACAATGAGCAGTTCTTC; CDR3 protein: CASSKGAGNNEQFF
CDR3 length: 16; V gene: TRBV5-8; J gene: TRBJ2-4; D gene: TRBD2; clone size: -; CDR3 DNA: TGTGCCAGCAGCTGGGACTACGCGGAGGCCAAAAACATTCAGTACTTC; CDR3 protein: CASSWDYAEAKNIQYF
CDR3 length: 14; V gene: TRBV27; J gene: TRBJ2-7; D gene: -; clone size: -; CDR3 DNA: TGTGCCAGCAGTTTGTCCCTTCAGCGCTACGAGCAGTACTTC; CDR3 protein: CASSLSLQRYEQYF
CDR3 length: 14; V gene: TRBV19; J gene: TRBJ1-1; D gene: -; clone size: -; CDR3 DNA: TGTGCCAGTAGTATGAGGACAACCCATAATGAAGCTTTCTTT; CDR3 protein: CASSMRTTHNEAFF
CDR3 length: 14; V gene: TRBV4-2; J gene: TRBJ2-5; D gene: -; clone size: once; CDR3 DNA: TGTGCCAGCAGCTTCCAGGGCAGGCAAGAGACCCAGTACTTC; CDR3 protein: CASSFQGRQETQYF
CDR3 length: 13; V gene: TRBV14; J gene: TRBJ1-5; D gene: -; clone size: -; CDR3 DNA: TGTGCCAGCAGTCCAACAACAGCGGGGCCCCAGCATTTT; CDR3 protein: CASSPTTAGPQHF
CDR3 length: 18; V gene: TRBV4-1; J gene: TRBJ1-5; D gene: -; clone size: -; CDR3 DNA: TGCGCCAGCAGCCAAGTCTCATTACAGGGATTTAGCAATCAGCCCCAGCATTTT; CDR3 protein: CASSQVSLQGFSNQPQHF
CDR3 length: 16; V gene: TRBV5-1; J gene: TRBJ2-2; D gene: -; clone size: -; CDR3 DNA: TGCGCCAGCAGCTTGGTTCTCGGGGGGAACACCGGGGAGCTGTTTTTT; CDR3 protein: CASSLVLGGNTGELFF
CDR3 length: 13; V gene: TRBV7-8; J gene: TRBJ2-1; D gene: -; clone size: -; CDR3 DNA: TGTGCCAGCAGCTTAGCGCTGAGTAATGAGCAGTTCTTC; CDR3 protein: CASSLALSNEQFF
CDR3 length: 15; V gene: TRBV19; J gene: TRBJ2-7; D gene: TRBD1; clone size: -; CDR3 DNA: TGTGCCAGTAGTCAAGACAGGGGGCTTACCTACGAGCAGTACTTC; CDR3 protein: CASSQDRGLTYEQYF
CDR3 length: 13; V gene: TRBV9; J gene: TRBJ1-2; D gene: -; clone size: -; CDR3 DNA: TGTGCCAGCAGCGTAGCCGCTAACTATGGCTACACCTTC; CDR3 protein: CASSVAANYGYTF
CDR3 length: 12; V gene: TRBV12-3/TRBV12-4; J gene: TRBJ1-1; D gene: -; clone size: once; CDR3 DNA: TGTGCCAGCAGTTTCCAGGGGCCGGAAGCTTTCTTT; CDR3 protein: CASSFQGPEAFF
CDR3 length: 14; V gene: TRBV30; J gene: TRBJ2-1; D gene: -; clone size: -; CDR3 DNA: TGTGCCTGGGGATCCACCATCAACAGGGATGAGCAGTTCTTC; CDR3 protein: CAWGSTINRDEQFF
CDR3 length: 15; V gene: TRBV24-1; J gene: TRBJ2-3; D gene: TRBD2; clone size: -; CDR3 DNA: TGTGCCACCAGTGACCCCGGGACTAGCGCCGATACGCAGTATTTT; CDR3 protein: CATSDPGTSADTQYF
CDR3 length: 16; V gene: TRBV9; J gene: TRBJ2-1; D gene: TRBD2; clone size: -; CDR3 DNA: TGTGCCAGCAGCTTAACAACTAGCGGGGGAAACAATGAGCAGTTCTTC; CDR3 protein: CASSLTTSGGNNEQFF
CDR3 length: 13; V gene: TRBV10-1; J gene: TRBJ1-6; D gene: -; clone size: -; CDR3 DNA: TGCGCCAGCAGTGAGGAGGCCAATTCACCCCTCCACTTT; CDR3 protein: CASSEEANSPLHF
CDR3 length: 14; V gene: TRBV27; J gene: TRBJ2-7; D gene: -; clone size: -; CDR3 DNA: TGTGCCAGCAGTTCAAGACTGGTCCCCTACGAGCAGTACTTC; CDR3 protein: CASSSRLVPYEQYF
CDR3 length: 16; V gene: TRBV19; J gene: TRBJ2-1; D gene: TRBD1; clone size: -; CDR3 DNA: TGTGCCAGTAGTATAGATCCCTGGACAGGGCGGAATGAGCAGTTCTTC; CDR3 protein: CASSIDPWTGRNEQFF
CDR3 length: 14; V gene: TRBV2; J gene: TRBJ2-5; D gene: TRBD2; clone size: -; CDR3 DNA: TGTGCCAGCAGACCAACTAGCGGGGGCGAGACCCAGTACTTC; CDR3 protein: CASRPTSGGETQYF
CDR3 length: 17; V gene: TRBV10-2; J gene: TRBJ1-6; D gene: TRBD1; clone size: -; CDR3 DNA: TGCGCCAGCAGCGCGGGGACAGCACCTGGAGGTTATTCACCCCTCCACTTT; CDR3 protein: CASSAGTAPGGYSPLHF
CDR3 length: 15; V gene: TRBV3-1/TRBV3-2; J gene: TRBJ1-4; D gene: -; clone size: -; CDR3 DNA: TGTGCCAGCAGTCCCCGGGGGGGCACTAATGAAAAACTGTTTTTT; CDR3 protein: CASSPRGGTNEKLFF
CDR3 length: 17; V gene: TRBV9; J gene: TRBJ1-4; D gene: TRBD1; clone size: once; CDR3 DNA: TGTGCCAGCAGCTCGATCCGGGACAGGGGGCCTAATGAAAAACTGTTTTTT; CDR3 protein: CASSSIRDRGPNEKLFF
CDR3 length: 18; V gene: TRBV5-1; J gene: TRBJ1-6; D gene: TRBD1; clone size: -; CDR3 DNA: TGCGCCAGCAGCTTGAACTCGGCCGCTGAGGGGGCAGGTTCACCCCTCCACTTT; CDR3 protein: CASSLNSAAEGAGSPLHF
CDR3 length: 15; V gene: TRBV28; J gene: TRBJ1-1; D gene: -; clone size: -; CDR3 DNA: TGTGCCAGCAGTTTAGAACAGGGATCTAACACTGAAGCTTTCTTT; CDR3 protein: CASSLEQGSNTEAFF
CDR3 length: 14; V gene: TRBV19; J gene: TRBJ2-1; D gene: TRBD2; clone size: once; CDR3 DNA: TGTGCCAGTAGGGCGGGGGGGCTCGTAAATGAGCAGTTCTTC; CDR3 protein: CASRAGGLVNEQFF
CDR3 length: 14; V gene: TRBV7-8; J gene: TRBJ1-2; D gene: TRBD1; clone size: -; CDR3 DNA: TGTGCCAGCAGCTTACAGGAGGGGGCGTATGGCTACACCTTC; CDR3 protein: CASSLQEGAYGYTF
CDR3 length: 15; V gene: TRBV19; J gene: TRBJ1-1; D gene: TRBD1; clone size: once; CDR3 DNA: TGTGCCAGTAGTCTCACAGGGGGGATGAACACTGAAGCTTTCTTT; CDR3 protein: CASSLTGGMNTEAFF
CDR3 length: 16; V gene: TRBV27; J gene: TRBJ2-7; D gene: TRBD2; clone size: -; CDR3 DNA: TGTGCCAGCAGCCCCCACGGCAGCGGGAGGGGCAACGAGCAGTACTTC; CDR3 protein: CASSPHGSGRGNEQYF
CDR3 length: 15; V gene: TRBV6-5; J gene: TRBJ2-7; D gene: TRBD1; clone size: -; CDR3 DNA: TGTGCCAGCACCGTACGGGGAGACAGGGACTACGAGCAGTACTTC; CDR3 protein: CASTVRGDRDYEQYF
CDR3 length: 13; V gene: TRBV7-9; J gene: TRBJ1-2; D gene: TRBD1; clone size: few; CDR3 DNA: TGTGCCAGCAGCCTCCAGGGGGACTATGGCTACACCTTC; CDR3 protein: CASSLQGDYGYTF
CDR3 length: 13; V gene: TRBV6-6; J gene: TRBJ1-6; D gene: TRBD1; clone size: -; CDR3 DNA: TGTGCCAGCACAGGACAGGCTAATTCACCCCTCCACTTT; CDR3 protein: CASTGQANSPLHF